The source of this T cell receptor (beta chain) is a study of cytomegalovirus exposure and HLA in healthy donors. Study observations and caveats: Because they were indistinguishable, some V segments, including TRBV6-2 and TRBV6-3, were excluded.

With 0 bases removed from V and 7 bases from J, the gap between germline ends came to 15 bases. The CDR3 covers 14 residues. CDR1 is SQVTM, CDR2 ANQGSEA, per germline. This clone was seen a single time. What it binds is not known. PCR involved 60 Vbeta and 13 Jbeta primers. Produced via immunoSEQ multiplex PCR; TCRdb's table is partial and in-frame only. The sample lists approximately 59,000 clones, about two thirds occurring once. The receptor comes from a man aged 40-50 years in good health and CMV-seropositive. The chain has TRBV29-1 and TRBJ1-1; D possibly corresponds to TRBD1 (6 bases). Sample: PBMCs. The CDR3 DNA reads TGCAGCGTTGAAGATCTTCCAGGGGAGTTTGAAGCTTTCTTT. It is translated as CSVEDLPGEFEAFF. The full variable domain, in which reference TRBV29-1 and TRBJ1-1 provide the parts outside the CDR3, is SAVISQKPSRDICQRGTSLTIQCQVDSQVTMMFWYRQQPGQSLTLIATANQGSEATYESGFVIDKFPISRPNLTFSTLTVSNMSPEDSSIYLCSVEDLPGEFEAFFGQGTRLTVV.